This T cell receptor (beta chain) was sequenced during a study of cytomegalovirus exposure and HLA in healthy donors. PCR amplification relied on 60 Vbeta primers (plus 13 Jbeta primers). Produced via immunoSEQ multiplex PCR; TCRdb's table is partial and in-frame only. The sample lists some 160,000 clones; less than 80% were seen once. The length of the CDR3 is 15 residues. Germline CDR1 reads SEHNR; CDR2 reads FQNEAQ (reference sequence). V lost 1 base, J lost 2 bases, and 8 bases lay in between. This receptor was obtained from a woman aged 35 to 49 in good health and CMV-seronegative. V gene TRBV7-9 combines with J gene TRBJ2-2, with D perhaps TRBD1 (5 bases). Sequenced material: PBMCs. The CDR3 coding sequence is TGTGCCAGCAGCTTAGTCAGGGTTAACACCGGGGAGCTGTTTTTT. This translates into CASSLVRVNTGELFF.